This TCR beta chain comes out of a study of shared clonotypes between healthy human individuals. Broader study findings: Larger richness was generally estimated for naive than memory subsets.

CD8 cells classed as naive were CD45RO-negative and positively selected for CCR7, excluding terminally differentiated effector memory CD45RA+ cells. Sequenced by immunoSEQ multiplex PCR; TCRdb stores in-frame clones only, minus some. The data show under 1 million clones, 96% seen once. This CDR3 region has 14 residues. The J segment lost 4 bases and the V segment lost 4 bases, leaving 3 bases of the junction unmatched. Germline V CDR1 and CDR2: SGHTA, FQGNSA. This clone showed up just once. Antigen specificity is unknown. The V and J genes are TRBV7-2 and TRBJ2-2; 7 nucleotides match TRBD1. Sequencing used naive CD8+ T cells sorted from blood. The source of this sequence is a man aged 25-40 years in good health. The CDR3 reads CASSSPGGTGELFF. In DNA, the CDR3 is TGTGCCAGCAGCTCTCCAGGGGGCACCGGGGAGCTGTTTTTT.